The sequence of this TCR beta chain was determined in a study of shared clonotypes between healthy human individuals. The study's findings and limits: All-four-donor shared clonotypes had higher generation probabilities than non-shared clonotypes did.

Produced via immunoSEQ multiplex PCR; TCRdb's table is partial and in-frame only. The sample holds 2 million to 3 million clones, 80% to 95% seen once. As regards this clone: Its matching antigen is unknown.

The V end lost 1 base, the J end lost 8 bases, and 6 bases lay between the germline ends. The germline CDR1 and CDR2 sequences are GTSNPN and SVGIG (reference sequence). The CDR3 contains 12 residues. The TCR was taken from a young man in good health. Some clones in this sample may be carry-over from other donors' samples. The material sequenced was naive CD4+ T cells from PBMCs. Subset defined: CD45RA+ positively selected. The V and J genes are TRBV30 and TRBJ1-6, with D unresolved. The CDR3 loop reads CAWSDLDSPLHF. CDR3 DNA: TGTGCCTGGAGTGACCTAGATTCACCCCTCCACTTT. Full variable domain (rest looked up from reference TRBV30 and TRBJ1-6): SQTIHQWPATLVQPVGSPLSLECTVEGTSNPNLYWYRQAAGRGLQLLFYSVGIGQISSEVPQNLSASRPQDRQFILSSKKLLLSDSGFYLCAWSDLDSPLHFGNGTRLTVT.